The 24 T cell receptor beta chains below come from one sample, sequenced in a study of shared clonotypes between healthy human individuals (dated by TCRdb to 2018 to 2020). The protocol used for the library was the immunoSEQ multiplex PCR assay. The clones in this table, taken by TCRdb from immuneACCESS, are in-frame only. Not every clone is retained; where verified, under half of the shortfall comes from an unresolved V gene, and the cause of the rest is unknown. The sample yields 400,000 or so clones; about 97% were counted once. The ten largest account for about 0.32% of the sample. Sequenced sample: memory CD8+ T cells sorted from blood. Reading the label with the study, this specimen's cell subset or site is: CD45RO+ cells pooled with CCR7-negative TemRA cells. Receptors originate from a man between 25 and 39 years old in good health.

The rearrangement links TRBV28 to TRBJ1-2; 8 positions agree with TRBD1. This CDR3 has 15 residues. Germline trimming cut 6 bases from V and 2 bases from J; bases unmatched to any gene: 8. Per germline, CDR1 MDHEN and CDR2 SYDVKM. CDR3 in DNA: TGTGCCAGCAGGTCCCGGGACAGGCGAAACTATGGCTACACCTTC. It translates to CASRSRDRRNYGYTF.

This rearrangement joins TRBV5-1 to TRBJ2-3; D may correspond to TRBD1 or TRBD2 (5 bases each). Germline CDR1 SGHRS, CDR2 YFSETQ. Trimming stripped 7 bases from V and 0 bases from J, with 12 bases between. The CDR3 covers 14 residues. Here the CDR3 reads CASGVGDSTDTQYF. In nucleotides, the CDR3 is TGCGCCAGCGGCGTGGGGGATAGCACAGATACGCAGTATTTT.

J is TRBJ2-1 and V is TRBV2; TRBD2 is a possible D gene (5 bases). This CDR3 contains 13 residues. The V gene's germline CDR1 is SNHLY and CDR2 FYNNEI. V lost 6 bases to trimming and J lost 8 bases, with 14 bases between them. The CDR3 loop reads CASRDGISHEQFF. CDR3 nucleotides: TGTGCCAGCAGAGACGGGATTTCGCATGAGCAGTTCTTC.

The V and J genes are TRBV6-5 and TRBJ1-4; D unresolved. The length of the CDR3 is 16 residues. From germline, CDR1 is MNHEY and CDR2 SVGAGI. Trimming removed 0 bases at V and 3 bases at J, with 11 bases between. The CDR3 nucleotides are TGTGCCAGCAGTTACTCGACCTGGTGGGCTAATGAAAAACTGTTTTTT. It is translated as CASSYSTWWANEKLFF.

The CDR3 loop reads CASSPYSGTEQFF. The CDR3, as DNA: TGTGCCAGCAGCCCCTATAGCGGTACTGAGCAGTTCTTC. The chain links TRBV6-5 to TRBJ2-1; possibly TRBD2 for D (6 bases). Per germline, CDR1 MNHEY and CDR2 SVGAGI. Trimming removed 6 bases from V and 9 bases from J, with 15 bases in between. This CDR3 region has 13 residues.

The V gene is TRBV5-8, the J gene TRBJ1-5; no definite D call. CDR3 size: 12 residues. In germline, CDR1 is SGHTS, CDR2 YDEGEE. The germline V and J ends were trimmed by 7 bases and 4 bases, with 9 bases remaining between them. In nucleotides, the CDR3 is TGTGCCAGCGAGAAAAAAAATCAGCCCCAGCATTTT. Translation: CASEKKNQPQHF.

This chain links TRBV2 with TRBJ2-4, with D uncertain. CDR3 length: 16 residues. Deletions cut 2 bases from V and 2 bases from J, with 13 bases between. The germline gives CDR1 SNHLY, CDR2 FYNNEI. The CDR3 nucleotides read TGTGCCAGCAGTGAACTTTCCTTAGGGACCAAAAACATTCAGTACTTC. Encoded protein: CASSELSLGTKNIQYF.

With respect to this clone: Its ends do not fully match the called genes, so a read error is possible. V gene TRBV6-1 combines with J gene TRBJ2-7; D call uncertain. This CDR3 contains 11 residues. Germline CDR1 MNHNS, CDR2 SASEGT. The CDR3 nucleotides are TGTGCCAGCAGTAAAGCCTACGAGCAGTACTTC. Translation gives CASSKAYEQYF.

The chain combines TRBV9 with TRBJ2-7; 9 nucleotides match TRBD2. Trimming at V came to 7 bases and at J to 2 bases, leaving 7 bases not matched to a gene. Germline V gives CDR1 SGDLS, CDR2 YYNGEE. This CDR3 region has 14 residues. The CDR3: CASGTGTSPYEQYF. In nucleotides, the CDR3 is TGTGCCAGCGGGACCGGGACTAGCCCCTACGAGCAGTACTTC.

The genes are TRBV14 and TRBJ2-4, with 7 bases identical to TRBD1. Losses at the gene ends were 1 base for V and 9 bases for J; bases not matched to a gene: 6. The CDR3 loop spans 14 amino acids. CDR1 is SGHDN, CDR2 FVKESK, per germline. CDR3 DNA: TGTGCCAGCAGCCAAGTTTCCGGGACAGCCATTCAGTACTTC. It encodes CASSQVSGTAIQYF.

For this clone: Other DNA variants within this sample encode the same CDR3. This chain links TRBV19 with TRBJ2-7; a weak D match, TRBD1 (5 bases). V was cut by 1 base and J by 3 bases, with 7 bases left in between. The CDR3 length is 13 residues. Germline CDR1 reads LNHDA; CDR2 reads SQIVND (reference sequence). The CDR3 sequence: CASSIGQGYEQYF. As DNA, the CDR3 is TGTGCCAGTAGTATAGGTCAGGGCTACGAGCAGTACTTC.

The chain joins TRBV10-3 to TRBJ2-7, with D perhaps TRBD1 or TRBD2 (5 bases each). Germline loops: CDR1 ENHRY, CDR2 SYGVKD. The CDR3 runs 13 residues. Trimming removed 8 bases at V and 1 base at J, with 12 bases between. The CDR3 DNA follows: TGTGCCATCTCGGGGACCGAGTCCTACGAGCAGTACTTC. Amino acids: CAISGTESYEQYF.

The chain links TRBV30 to TRBJ1-3; no reliable D call. Germline assignment: CDR1 GTSNPN and CDR2 SVGIG (reference sequence). V was clipped by 2 bases and J by 0 bases, with 17 bases between them. The CDR3 extends over 17 amino acids. The CDR3 reads CAWSLGSELFSGNTIYF. The CDR3 nucleotides read TGTGCCTGGAGTTTAGGGAGCGAACTTTTCTCTGGAAACACCATATATTTT.

The chain carries TRBV6-5 and TRBJ2-5, with a tentative D call TRBD2 (6 bases). V lost 2 bases, J lost 7 bases, and 20 bases lay in between. Germline values: CDR1 MNHEY, CDR2 SVGAGI. The CDR3 is 16 residues long. The CDR3 loop reads CASSYRTTPFKGTQYF. CDR3 nucleotides: TGTGCCAGCAGTTACAGGACTACCCCTTTTAAGGGGACCCAGTACTTC.

V usage is TRBV6-5 and J usage is TRBJ1-4; TRBD1 matches 10 bases. Trimming at V came to 2 bases and at J to 8 bases, leaving 2 bases not matched to a gene. Germline values: CDR1 MNHEY, CDR2 SVGAGI. The CDR3 covers 14 residues. The CDR3 here is CASSYGTGEEKLFF. In nucleotides, the CDR3 is TGTGCCAGCAGTTACGGGACAGGGGAAGAAAAACTGTTTTTT.

The rearrangement uses TRBV28 and TRBJ2-7, with 7 bases lining up with TRBD1. The V gene end was trimmed by 5 bases and the J gene end by 8 bases; junction bases not matched to a gene: 6. The CDR3 totals 12 residues. The germline CDR1 and CDR2 sequences are MDHEN and SYDVKM. The CDR3 loop reads CASSTDREKQYF. The CDR3 DNA reads as TGTGCCAGCAGTACCGACAGGGAAAAGCAGTACTTC.

This chain links TRBV5-1 with TRBJ2-7; 12 bases map to TRBD2. Germline CDR1 and CDR2: SGHRS and YFSETQ. The CDR3 contains 16 residues. V trimming: 3 bases; J trimming: 7 bases; junction bases outside the gene matches: 11. CDR3 in DNA: TGCGCCAGCAGCTCAACGCCACTAGCGGGAGGTAGGGAGCAGTACTTC. Amino acids: CASSSTPLAGGREQYF.

The J gene is TRBJ2-7, the V gene TRBV7-9; possibly TRBD1 or TRBD2 for D (5 bases each). Trimming removed 2 bases from V and 5 bases from J, with 16 bases in between. CDR3 length equals 15 residues. Germline CDR1 is SEHNR and CDR2 is FQNEAQ (reference sequence). The CDR3 coding sequence is TGTGCCAGCAGCTTATATGGTGACGGGGCCGACGAGCAGTACTTC. This sequence encodes CASSLYGDGADEQYF.

The chain joins TRBV30 to TRBJ2-1, with D possibly TRBD2 on 6 matching bases. The V gene's germline CDR1 is GTSNPN and CDR2 SVGIG (reference sequence). Trimming removed 0 bases at V and 9 bases at J, with 9 bases between. The CDR3 is 12 residues long. The CDR3 sequence: CAWSVGTLEQFF. The CDR3 DNA is TGTGCCTGGAGTGTCGGGACTCTTGAGCAGTTCTTC.

The CDR3 loop is CASSIPMEQGYKPDTQYF. The CDR3 region has the DNA TGTGCCAGTAGTATCCCGATGGAACAGGGATATAAGCCAGATACGCAGTATTTT. The rearrangement joins TRBV19 to TRBJ2-3; D is possibly TRBD1 (6 bases). V was clipped by 3 bases and J by 4 bases, with 23 bases between them. The CDR3 loop spans 18 amino acids. Per the germline V gene, CDR1 is LNHDA and CDR2 is SQIVND (reference sequence).

The V and J genes are TRBV18 and TRBJ2-7; a weak D match, TRBD2 (7 bases). The CDR3 covers 15 residues. In germline, CDR1 is KGHSH, CDR2 LQKENI. With 2 bases removed from V and 0 bases from J, the gap between germline ends came to 11 bases. CDR3 protein: CASSPGGGHSYEQYF. The DNA of the CDR3 is TGTGCCAGCTCACCAGGGGGGGGACACTCCTACGAGCAGTACTTC.

V usage is TRBV7-9 and J usage is TRBJ2-5; weak D call: TRBD1 (6 bases). V was trimmed by 8 bases and J by 1 base, leaving 8 bases between them. CDR3 length: 12 residues. Germline CDR1 is SEHNR and CDR2 is FQNEAQ (reference sequence). The CDR3 nucleotides are TGTGCCAGCGGACAGACCCAAGAGACCCAGTACTTC. Translated, it gives CASGQTQETQYF.

This chain uses TRBV10-3 with TRBJ2-7; tentative D call: TRBD2 (6 bases). The germline V and J ends were trimmed by 7 bases and 2 bases, with 15 bases remaining between them. The germline CDR1 and CDR2 sequences are ENHRY and SYGVKD. The CDR3 is 14 amino acids. The CDR3 region is CAIKRGREAYEQYF. In nucleotides, the CDR3 is TGTGCCATCAAACGAGGCAGGGAGGCCTACGAGCAGTACTTC.

The chain joins TRBV5-1 to TRBJ2-7, with D uncertain. Per the germline V gene, CDR1 is SGHRS and CDR2 is YFSETQ. V lost 8 bases, J lost 5 bases, and 20 bases lay in between. CDR3 length: 14 residues. This chain's CDR3 is CASLGSRRSNEQYF. The CDR3 DNA reads as TGCGCCAGTCTCGGGTCCAGGCGATCGAACGAGCAGTACTTC.